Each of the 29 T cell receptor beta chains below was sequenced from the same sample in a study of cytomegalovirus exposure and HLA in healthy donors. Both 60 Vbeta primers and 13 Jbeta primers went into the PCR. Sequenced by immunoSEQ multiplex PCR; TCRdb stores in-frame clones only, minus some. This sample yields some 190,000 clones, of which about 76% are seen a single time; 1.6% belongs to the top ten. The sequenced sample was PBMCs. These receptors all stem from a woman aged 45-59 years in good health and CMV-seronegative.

CDR3 sequence reads: CASSVGGRVGTEAFF. The CDR3 DNA is TGTGCCAGCAGCGTAGGGGGGAGGGTAGGCACTGAAGCTTTCTTT. This chain links TRBV9 with TRBJ1-1; a weak D match, TRBD1 (5 bases). The V end lost 0 bases, the J end lost 4 bases, and 13 bases lay between the germline ends. The V gene's germline CDR1 is SGDLS and CDR2 YYNGEE. This CDR3 has 15 amino acids.

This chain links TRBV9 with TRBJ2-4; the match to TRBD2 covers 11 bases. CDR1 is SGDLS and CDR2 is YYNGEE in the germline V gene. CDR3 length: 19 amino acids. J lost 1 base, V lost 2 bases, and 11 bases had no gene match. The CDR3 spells CASSVLAGGSIGAKNIQYF. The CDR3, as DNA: TGTGCCAGCAGCGTGCTAGCGGGAGGTTCTATCGGGGCCAAAAACATTCAGTACTTC.

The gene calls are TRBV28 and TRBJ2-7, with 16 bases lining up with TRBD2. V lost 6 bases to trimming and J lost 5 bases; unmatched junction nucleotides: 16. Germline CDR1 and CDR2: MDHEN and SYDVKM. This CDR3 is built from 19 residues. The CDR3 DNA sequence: TGTGCCAGCAGCCCTATCCCCGGGACTAGCGGGAGGGCCCCAGACGAGCAGTACTTC. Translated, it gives CASSPIPGTSGRAPDEQYF. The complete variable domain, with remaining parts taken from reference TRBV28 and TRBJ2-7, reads DVKVTQSSRYLVKRTGEKVFLECVQDMDHENMFWYRQDPGLGLRLIYFSYDVKMKEKGDIPEGYSVSREKKERFSLILESASTNQTSMYLCASSPIPGTSGRAPDEQYFGPGTRLTVT.

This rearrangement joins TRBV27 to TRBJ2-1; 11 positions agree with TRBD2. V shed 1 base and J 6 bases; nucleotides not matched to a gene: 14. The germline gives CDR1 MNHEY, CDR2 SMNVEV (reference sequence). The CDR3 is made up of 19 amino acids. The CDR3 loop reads CASSLYAVSGRAQSNEQFF. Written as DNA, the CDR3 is TGTGCCAGCAGTTTATACGCGGTTAGCGGGAGGGCCCAGAGCAATGAGCAGTTCTTC.

The CDR3 DNA sequence: TGCAGCGTTGATAGGACAGTCCCTAGCACAGATACGCAGTATTTT. Protein: CSVDRTVPSTDTQYF. The V gene is TRBV29-1, the J gene TRBJ2-3; weak D call: TRBD1 (6 bases). This CDR3 has 15 residues. The V and J ends lost 3 bases and 0 bases respectively, with 13 bases between them. CDR1 is SQVTM, CDR2 ANQGSEA, per germline.

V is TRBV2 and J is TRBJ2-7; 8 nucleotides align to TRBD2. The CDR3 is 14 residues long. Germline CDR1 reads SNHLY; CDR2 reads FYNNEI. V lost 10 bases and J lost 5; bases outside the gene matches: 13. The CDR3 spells CATTLRGGLDEQYF. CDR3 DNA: TGTGCCACCACTTTACGGGGGGGCCTAGACGAGCAGTACTTC. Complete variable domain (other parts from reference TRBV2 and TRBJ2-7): EPEVTQTPSHQVTQMGQEVILRCVPISNHLYFYWYRQILGQKVEFLVSFYNNEISEKSEIFDDQFSVERPDGSNFTLKIRSTKLEDSAMYFCATTLRGGLDEQYFGPGTRLTVT.

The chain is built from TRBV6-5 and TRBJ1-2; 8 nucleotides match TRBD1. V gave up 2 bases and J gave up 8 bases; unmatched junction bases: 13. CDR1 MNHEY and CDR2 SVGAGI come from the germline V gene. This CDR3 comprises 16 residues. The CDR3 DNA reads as TGTGCCAGCAGTTACAACAGCGTAGGACAGGGCGTCGGCTACACCTTC. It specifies CASSYNSVGQGVGYTF.

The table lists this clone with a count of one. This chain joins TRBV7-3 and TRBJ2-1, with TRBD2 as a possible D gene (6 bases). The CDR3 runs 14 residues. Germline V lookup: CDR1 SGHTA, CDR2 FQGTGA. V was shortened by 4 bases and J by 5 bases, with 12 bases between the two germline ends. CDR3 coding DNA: TGTGCCAGCAGCTCCCGGGGACTCCACAATGAGCAGTTCTTC. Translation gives CASSSRGLHNEQFF.

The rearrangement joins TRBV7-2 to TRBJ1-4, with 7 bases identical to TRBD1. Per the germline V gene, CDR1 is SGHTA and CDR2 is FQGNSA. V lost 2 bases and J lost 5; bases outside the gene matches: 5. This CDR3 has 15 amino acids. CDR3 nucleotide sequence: TGTGCCAGCAGCTTATTGAGGGGACAGAATGAAAAACTGTTTTTT. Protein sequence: CASSLLRGQNEKLFF.

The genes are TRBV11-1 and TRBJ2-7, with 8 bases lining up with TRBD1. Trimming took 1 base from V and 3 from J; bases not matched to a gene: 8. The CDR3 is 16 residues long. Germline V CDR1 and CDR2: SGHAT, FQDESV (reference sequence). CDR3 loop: CASSLGTGNGNYEQYF. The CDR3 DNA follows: TGTGCCAGCAGCTTAGGGACAGGGAATGGGAACTACGAGCAGTACTTC. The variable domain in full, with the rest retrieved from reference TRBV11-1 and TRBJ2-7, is EAEVAQSPRYKITEKSQAVAFWCDPISGHATLYWYRQILGQGPELLVQFQDESVVDDSQLPKDRFSAERLKGVDSTLKIQPAELGDSAMYLCASSLGTGNGNYEQYFGPGTRLTVT.

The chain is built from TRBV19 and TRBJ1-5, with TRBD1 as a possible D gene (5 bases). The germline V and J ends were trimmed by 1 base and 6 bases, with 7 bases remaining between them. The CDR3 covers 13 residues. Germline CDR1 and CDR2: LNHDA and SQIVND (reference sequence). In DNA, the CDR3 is TGTGCCAGTAGTATAGGGGGCAGTCAGCCCCAGCATTTT. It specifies CASSIGGSQPQHF.

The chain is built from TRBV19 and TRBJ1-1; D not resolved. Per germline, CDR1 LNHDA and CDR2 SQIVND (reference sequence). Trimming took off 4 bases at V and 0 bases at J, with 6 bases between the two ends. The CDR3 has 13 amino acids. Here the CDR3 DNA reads TGTGCCAGTAGTAGTCAGATGAACACTGAAGCTTTCTTT. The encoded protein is CASSSQMNTEAFF.

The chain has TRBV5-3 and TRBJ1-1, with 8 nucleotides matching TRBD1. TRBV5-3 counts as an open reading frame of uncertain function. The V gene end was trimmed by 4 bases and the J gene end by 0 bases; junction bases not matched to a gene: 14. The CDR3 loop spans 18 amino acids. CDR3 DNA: TGTGCCAGAAGCATCCCGACAGGGGCGCGGGAGATGAACACTGAAGCTTTCTTT. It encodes CARSIPTGAREMNTEAFF.

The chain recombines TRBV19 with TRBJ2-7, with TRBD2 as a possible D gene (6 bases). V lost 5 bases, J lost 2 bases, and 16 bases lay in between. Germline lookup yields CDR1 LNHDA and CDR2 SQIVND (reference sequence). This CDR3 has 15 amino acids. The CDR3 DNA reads TGTGCCAGTAGTCCGGGGACTTACATCCCCTACGAGCAGTACTTC. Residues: CASSPGTYIPYEQYF.

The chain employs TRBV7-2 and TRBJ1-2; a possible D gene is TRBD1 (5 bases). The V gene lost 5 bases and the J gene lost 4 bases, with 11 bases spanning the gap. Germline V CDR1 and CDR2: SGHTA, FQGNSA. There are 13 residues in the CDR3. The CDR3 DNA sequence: TGTGCCAGCAGCCTTGACAGCATCTATGGCTACACCTTC. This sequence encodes CASSLDSIYGYTF.

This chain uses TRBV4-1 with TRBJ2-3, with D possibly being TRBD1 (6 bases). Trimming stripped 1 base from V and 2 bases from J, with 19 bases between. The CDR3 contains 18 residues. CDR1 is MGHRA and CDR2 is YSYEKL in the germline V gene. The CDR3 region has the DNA TGCGCCAGCAGCCAAGGAAGGGTAGACAGGTTCTTCACAGATACGCAGTATTTT. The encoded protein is CASSQGRVDRFFTDTQYF.

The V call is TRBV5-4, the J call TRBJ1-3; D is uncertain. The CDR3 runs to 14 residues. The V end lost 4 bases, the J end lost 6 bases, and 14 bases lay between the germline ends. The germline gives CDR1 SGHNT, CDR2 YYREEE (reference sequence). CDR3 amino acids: CASSILGGENTIYF. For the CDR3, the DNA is TGTGCCAGCAGCATTCTCGGAGGAGAAAACACCATATATTTT.

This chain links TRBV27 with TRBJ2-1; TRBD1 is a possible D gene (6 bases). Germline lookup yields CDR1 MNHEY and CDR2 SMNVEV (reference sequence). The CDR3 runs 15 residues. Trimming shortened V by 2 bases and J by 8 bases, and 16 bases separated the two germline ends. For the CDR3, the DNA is TGTGCCAGCAGTTTAGGGGGCCTCGGTATAGATGAGCAGTTCTTC. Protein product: CASSLGGLGIDEQFF.

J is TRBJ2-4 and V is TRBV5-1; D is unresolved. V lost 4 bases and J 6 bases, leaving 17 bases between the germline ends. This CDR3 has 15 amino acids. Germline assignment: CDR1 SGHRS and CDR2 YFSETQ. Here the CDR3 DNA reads TGCGCCAGCAGCCCACGAACAGCTCCCTCAAACATTCAGTACTTC. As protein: CASSPRTAPSNIQYF.

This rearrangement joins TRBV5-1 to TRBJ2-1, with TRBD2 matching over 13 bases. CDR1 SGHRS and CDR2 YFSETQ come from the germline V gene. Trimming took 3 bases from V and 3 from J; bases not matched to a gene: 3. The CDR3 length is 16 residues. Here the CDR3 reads CASSSGLAGIYNEQFF. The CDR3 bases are TGCGCCAGCAGCTCGGGACTAGCGGGGATCTACAATGAGCAGTTCTTC.

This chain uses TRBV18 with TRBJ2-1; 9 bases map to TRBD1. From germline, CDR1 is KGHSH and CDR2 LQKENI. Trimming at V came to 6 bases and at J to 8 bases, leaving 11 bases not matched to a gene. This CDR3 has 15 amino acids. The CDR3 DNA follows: TGTGCCAGCTCGCCCCCGGACAGGGGACTCCATGAGCAGTTCTTC. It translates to CASSPPDRGLHEQFF.

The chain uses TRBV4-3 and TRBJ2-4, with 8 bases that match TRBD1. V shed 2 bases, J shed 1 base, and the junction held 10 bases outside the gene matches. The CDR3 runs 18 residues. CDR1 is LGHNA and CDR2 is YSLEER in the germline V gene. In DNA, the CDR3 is TGCGCCAGCAGCCAACACCCAGGGGGCGCGTTGGCCAAAAACATTCAGTACTTC. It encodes CASSQHPGGALAKNIQYF.

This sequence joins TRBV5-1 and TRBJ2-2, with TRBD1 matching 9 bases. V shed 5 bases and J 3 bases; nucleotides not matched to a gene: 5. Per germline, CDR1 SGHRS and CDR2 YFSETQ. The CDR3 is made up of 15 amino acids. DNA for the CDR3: TGCGCCAGCAGAGACCGGACAGGGGACACCGGGGAGCTGTTTTTT. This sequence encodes CASRDRTGDTGELFF.

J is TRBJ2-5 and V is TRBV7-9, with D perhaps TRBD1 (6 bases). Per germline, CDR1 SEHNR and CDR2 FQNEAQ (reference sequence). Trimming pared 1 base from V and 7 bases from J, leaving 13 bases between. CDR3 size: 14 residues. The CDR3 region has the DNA TGTGCCAGCAGCTTAGTCCCCGGCAGGGGGACCCAGTACTTC. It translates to CASSLVPGRGTQYF.

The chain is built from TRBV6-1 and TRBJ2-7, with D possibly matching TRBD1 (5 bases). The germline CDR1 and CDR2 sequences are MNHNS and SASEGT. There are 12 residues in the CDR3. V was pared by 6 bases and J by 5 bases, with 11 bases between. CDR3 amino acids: CASRELGDEQYF. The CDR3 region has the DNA TGTGCCAGCAGAGAATTAGGGGACGAGCAGTACTTC.

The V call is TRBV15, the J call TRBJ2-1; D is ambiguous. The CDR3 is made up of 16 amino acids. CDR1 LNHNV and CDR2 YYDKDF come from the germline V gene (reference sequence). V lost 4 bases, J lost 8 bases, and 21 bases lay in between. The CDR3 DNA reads TGTGCCACCAGCACCCTCCGGGTGCCCCTGAGCGATGAGCAGTTCTTC. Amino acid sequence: CATSTLRVPLSDEQFF. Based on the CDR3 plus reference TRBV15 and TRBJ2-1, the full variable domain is DAMVIQNPRYQVTQFGKPVTLSCSQTLNHNVMYWYQQKSSQAPKLLFHYYDKDFNNEADTPDNFQSRRPNTSFCFLDIRSPGLGDTAMYLCATSTLRVPLSDEQFFGPGTRLTVL.

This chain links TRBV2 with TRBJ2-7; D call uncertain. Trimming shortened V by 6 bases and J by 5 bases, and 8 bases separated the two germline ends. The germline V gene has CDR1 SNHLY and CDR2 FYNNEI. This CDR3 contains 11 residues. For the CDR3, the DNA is TGTGCCAGCAGGGTAAGCCACGAGCAGTACTTC. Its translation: CASRVSHEQYF.

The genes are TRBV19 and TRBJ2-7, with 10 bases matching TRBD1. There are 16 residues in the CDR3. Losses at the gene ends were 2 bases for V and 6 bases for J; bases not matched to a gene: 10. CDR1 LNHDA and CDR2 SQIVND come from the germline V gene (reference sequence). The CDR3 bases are TGTGCCAGTAGTATACTCCCGGGACAGGGGCGGAGCGAGCAGTACTTC. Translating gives CASSILPGQGRSEQYF. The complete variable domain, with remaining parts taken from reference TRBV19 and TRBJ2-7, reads DGGITQSPKYLFRKEGQNVTLSCEQNLNHDAMYWYRQDPGQGLRLIYYSQIVNDFQKGDIAEGYSVSREKKESFPLTVTSAQKNPTAFYLCASSILPGQGRSEQYFGPGTRLTVT.

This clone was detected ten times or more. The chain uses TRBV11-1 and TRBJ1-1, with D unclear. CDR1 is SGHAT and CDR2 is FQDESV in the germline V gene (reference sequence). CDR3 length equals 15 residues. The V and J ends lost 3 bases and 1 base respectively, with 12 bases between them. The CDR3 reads CASSFGPEGNTEAFF. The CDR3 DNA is TGTGCCAGCAGCTTCGGACCCGAGGGGAACACTGAAGCTTTCTTT.